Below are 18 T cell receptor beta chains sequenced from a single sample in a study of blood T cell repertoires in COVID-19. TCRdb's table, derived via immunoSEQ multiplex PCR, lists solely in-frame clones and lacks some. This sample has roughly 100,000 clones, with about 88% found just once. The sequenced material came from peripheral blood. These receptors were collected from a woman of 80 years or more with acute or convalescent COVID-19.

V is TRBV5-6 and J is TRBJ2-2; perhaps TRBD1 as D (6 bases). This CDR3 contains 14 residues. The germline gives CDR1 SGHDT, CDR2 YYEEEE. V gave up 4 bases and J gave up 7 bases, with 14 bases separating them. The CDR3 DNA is TGTGCCAGCAGCAAAAGGGGGATTAACGGGGAGCTGTTTTTT. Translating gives CASSKRGINGELFF. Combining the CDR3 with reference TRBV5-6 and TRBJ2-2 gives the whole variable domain DAGVTQSPTHLIKTRGQQVTLRCSPKSGHDTVSWYQQALGQGPQFIFQYYEEEERQRGNFPDRFSGHQFPNYSSELNVNALLLGDSALYLCASSKRGINGELFFGEGSRLTVL.

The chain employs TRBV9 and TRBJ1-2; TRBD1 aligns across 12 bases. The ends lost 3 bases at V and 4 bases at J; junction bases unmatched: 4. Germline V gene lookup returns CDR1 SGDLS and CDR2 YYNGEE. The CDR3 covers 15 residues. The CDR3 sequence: CASSAGTGGAYGYTF. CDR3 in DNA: TGTGCCAGCAGCGCCGGGACAGGGGGCGCCTATGGCTACACCTTC.

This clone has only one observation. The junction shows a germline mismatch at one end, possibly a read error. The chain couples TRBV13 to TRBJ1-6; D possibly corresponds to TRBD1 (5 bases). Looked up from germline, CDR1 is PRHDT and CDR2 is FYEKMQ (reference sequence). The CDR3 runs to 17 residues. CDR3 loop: CASSLEGVSSYNSPLHF. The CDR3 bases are TGTGCCAGCAGTTTAGAAGGGGTCAGCTCCTATAATTCACCCCTCCACTTT.

Written as DNA, the CDR3 is TGTGCCAGCCGGGGGGAGGCGTATACGCAGTATTTT. It translates to CASRGEAYTQYF. The rearrangement joins TRBV30 to TRBJ2-3; 7 positions match TRBD2. The CDR3 has 12 amino acids. J gave up 7 bases and V 8 bases, and 9 bases lay outside the gene matches. Germline V CDR1 and CDR2: GTSNPN, SVGIG (reference sequence).

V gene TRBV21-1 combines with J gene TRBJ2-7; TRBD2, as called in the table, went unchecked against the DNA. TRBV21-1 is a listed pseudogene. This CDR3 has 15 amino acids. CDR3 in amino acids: CASSKFASDSYEQYF. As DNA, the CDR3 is TGTGCCAGCAGCAAATTTGCTAGCGACTCCTACGAGCAGTACTTC.

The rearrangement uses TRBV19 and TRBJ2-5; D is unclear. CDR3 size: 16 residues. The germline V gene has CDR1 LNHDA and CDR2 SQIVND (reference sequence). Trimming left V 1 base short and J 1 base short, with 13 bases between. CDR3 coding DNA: TGTGCCAGTAGTATAGGGCAGGTAGGCGTCCAAGAGACCCAGTACTTC. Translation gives CASSIGQVGVQETQYF.

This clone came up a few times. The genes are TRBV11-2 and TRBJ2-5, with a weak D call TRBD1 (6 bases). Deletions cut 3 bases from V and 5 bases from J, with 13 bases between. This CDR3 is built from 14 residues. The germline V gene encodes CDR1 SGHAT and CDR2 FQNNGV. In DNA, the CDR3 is TGTGCCAGCAGCTTCAGGGGTTCTTGGGAGACCCAGTACTTC. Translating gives CASSFRGSWETQYF.

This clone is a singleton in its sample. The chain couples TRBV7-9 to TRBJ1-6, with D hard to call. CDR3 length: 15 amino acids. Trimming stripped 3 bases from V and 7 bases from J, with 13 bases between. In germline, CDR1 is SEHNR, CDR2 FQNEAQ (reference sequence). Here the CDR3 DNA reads TGTGCCAGCAGCTTGGGGAGGTACCGAAATTCACCCCTCCACTTT. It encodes CASSLGRYRNSPLHF.

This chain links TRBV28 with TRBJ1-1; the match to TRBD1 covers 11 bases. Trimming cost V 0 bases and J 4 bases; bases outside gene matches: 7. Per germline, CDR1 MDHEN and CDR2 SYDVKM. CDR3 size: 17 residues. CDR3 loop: CASSLWGSGTGGTEAFF. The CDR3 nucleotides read TGTGCCAGCAGTTTATGGGGATCCGGGACAGGGGGCACTGAAGCTTTCTTT.

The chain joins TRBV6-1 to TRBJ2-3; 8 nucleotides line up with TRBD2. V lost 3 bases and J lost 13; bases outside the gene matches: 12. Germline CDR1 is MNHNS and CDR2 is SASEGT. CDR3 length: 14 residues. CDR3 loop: CASSDVQLAGPEYF. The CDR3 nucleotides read TGTGCCAGCAGTGACGTCCAATTAGCGGGGCCGGAGTATTTT.

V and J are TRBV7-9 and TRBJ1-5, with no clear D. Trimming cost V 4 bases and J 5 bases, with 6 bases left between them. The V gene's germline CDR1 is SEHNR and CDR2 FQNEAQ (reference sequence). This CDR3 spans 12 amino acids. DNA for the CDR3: TGTGCCAGCAGCTCAGGATATCAGCCCCAGCATTTT. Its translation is CASSSGYQPQHF.

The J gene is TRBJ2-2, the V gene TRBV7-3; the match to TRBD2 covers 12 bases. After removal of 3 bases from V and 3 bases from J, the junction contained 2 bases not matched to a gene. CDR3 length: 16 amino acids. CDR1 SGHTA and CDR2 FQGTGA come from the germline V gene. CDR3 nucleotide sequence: TGTGCCAGCAGCTTGGGACTAGCGGGCTACACCGGGGAGCTGTTTTTT. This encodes CASSLGLAGYTGELFF.

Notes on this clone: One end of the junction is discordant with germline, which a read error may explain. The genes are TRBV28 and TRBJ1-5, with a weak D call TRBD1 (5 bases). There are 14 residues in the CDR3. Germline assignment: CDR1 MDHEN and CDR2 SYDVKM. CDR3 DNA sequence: TGTGCCAGCATTTTAGGGGCTAGCAATCAGCCCCAGCATTTT. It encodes CASILGASNQPQHF.

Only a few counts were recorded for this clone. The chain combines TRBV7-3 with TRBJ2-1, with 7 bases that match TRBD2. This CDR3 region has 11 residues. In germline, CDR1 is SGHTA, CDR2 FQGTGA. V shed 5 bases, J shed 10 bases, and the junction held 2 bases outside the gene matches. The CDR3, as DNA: TGTGCCAGCAGCACCGGGGGGGAGCAGTTCTTC. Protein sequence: CASSTGGEQFF.

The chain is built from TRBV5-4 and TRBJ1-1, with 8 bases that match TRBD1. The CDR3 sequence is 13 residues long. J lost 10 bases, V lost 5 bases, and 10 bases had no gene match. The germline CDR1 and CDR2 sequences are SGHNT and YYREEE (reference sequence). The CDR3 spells CASSGGWDRTAFF. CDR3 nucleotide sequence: TGTGCCAGCAGTGGAGGTTGGGACAGGACAGCTTTCTTT.

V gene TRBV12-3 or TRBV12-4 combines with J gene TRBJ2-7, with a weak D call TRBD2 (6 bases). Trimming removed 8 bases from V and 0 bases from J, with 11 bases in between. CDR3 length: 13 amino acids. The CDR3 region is CASGGGASYEQYF. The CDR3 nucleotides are TGTGCCAGCGGTGGCGGGGCCTCCTACGAGCAGTACTTC.

The CDR3 DNA reads as TGTGCCAGCAGCCGAGTAAAGGGGGCAGGGGGCGAATCCACTAACTATGGCTACACCTTC. This codes for CASSRVKGAGGESTNYGYTF. The chain uses TRBV7-8 and TRBJ1-2; TRBD1 agrees at 8 bases. The junction had 20 bases not matched to a gene; V was cut back by 5 bases and J by 0 bases. Per germline, CDR1 SGHVS and CDR2 FQNEAQ. This CDR3 comprises 20 residues.

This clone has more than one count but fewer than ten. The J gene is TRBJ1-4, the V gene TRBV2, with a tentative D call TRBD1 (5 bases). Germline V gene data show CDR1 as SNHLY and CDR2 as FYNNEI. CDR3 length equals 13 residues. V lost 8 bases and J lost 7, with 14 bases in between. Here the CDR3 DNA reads TGTGCCAGCCAGGGCCTTAAGCGTGAAAAACTGTTTTTT. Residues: CASQGLKREKLFF.